This T cell receptor (beta chain) was recorded in a study of cytomegalovirus exposure and HLA in healthy donors. The CDR3 has 14 residues. Per germline, CDR1 SEHNR and CDR2 FQNEAQ (reference sequence). It was with 60 Vbeta and 13 Jbeta primers that the PCR ran. Some clones are missing from TCRdb's copy, which holds only in-frame ones; the method was immunoSEQ multiplex PCR. The data show over 200,000 clones, with roughly 80% seen just once and approximately 3.9% held by the top ten. Regarding this clone: Its antigen remains unidentified. The junction does not match germline at one end; this may be a read error.

General study results and limits: In a later analysis, TCR beta V- and J-gene trimming was associated with a missense DCLRE1C variant. Cytomegalovirus association was listed for 170 or so TCR beta chains.

The sample comprised PBMCs. The gene calls are TRBV7-9 and TRBJ2-7; TRBD2 might be the D (5 bases). This receptor was taken from a male donor in good health and CMV-seronegative. The CDR3 DNA is TGTTCCAGCAGCGGTTTTGAGGGCTCCTACGAGCAGTACTTC. This encodes CSSSGFEGSYEQYF.